The text below deals with one T cell receptor (beta chain). Its antigen target is currently unknown. No clone much larger than this one lies a single base away; base qualities are absent. TCRB and TCRAD loci were amplified from a standardized quantity of quality-controlled genomic DNA using the immunoSEQ multiplex PCR assay. Amplicons spanned the V(D)J region at a length sufficient to cover the CDR3 and identify V and J genes. Through the commercial immunoSEQ service, the amplicons were sequenced on an Illumina platform. Per the original workflow: Primer bias and sequencing errors were corrected as previously described, and TCRAD and TCRB definitions were based on the IMGT database. immunoSEQ Analyzer 3.0 and VDJTools were used for repertoire analysis, which covered basic statistics, V/J segment usage, diversity estimates, rarefaction and pairwise overlap. To estimate diversity, the Chao1, ChaoE, Efron-Thisted, Shannon and inverse Simpson indices were applied, and diversity was also estimated on datasets down-sampled to the smallest sample. Repertoire overlap used strict matching of CDR3 nucleotide sequence, V gene and J gene, with Jaccard-based multidimensional scaling clustering. TCRdb carries this immuneACCESS record with in-frame sequences only. Its versions omit some clonotypes, under half of them owing to an unresolved V gene in the studies checked, with the rest unexplained. V, J and clone size are taken as reported in that table, and D and trimming were inferred from the DNA itself. Across this sample there are about 50,000 clones, with around 93% seen only once. The ten largest clones capture 0.15% to 0.2% of the sample.

Cut back by 7 bases and 4 bases, the V and J ends lie 14 bases apart. As encoded in the germline V gene (reference sequence), CDR1 is MNHEY while CDR2 is SMNVEV. Counted from cysteine to phenylalanine, this CDR3 has 14 amino acids. The read is trimmed to its CDR3 DNA, 42 bases read in frame from base 1. Immunologically healthy infants undergoing open corrective cardiac surgery for congenital heart defects in Finland were used as donors. During surgery, a small roughly 0.45-1 mL aliquot of peripheral blood was collected from four of the eight donors. For blood samples, genomic DNA was extracted from all available leukocytes instead of from a fixed number of cells. ACK lysis buffer was used to remove erythrocytes from blood, and the leukocytes were stored at -70 degrees C as pellets. A QIAsymphony instrument was used to extract genomic DNA from frozen cell pellets. This sample was included in a study of human thymus T cells (dated by TCRdb to 2018 to 2021). Regarding the complete study: The study described the TCR alpha and beta repertoires in roughly 8 infant thymus samples and a handful of matching peripheral blood samples. The cohort included more than five male and a couple of female infants, with donor ages spanning 7 to 244 days. What the authors observed across the whole study: Thymus samples yielded on average around 810,000 unique TCRB clonotypes, compared with around 91,000 from blood samples. Biased V and J gene segment usage appeared to be present in both thymic and peripheral blood repertoires.

The sequence is built from TRBV27 and TRBJ1-3; the D gene cannot be named for sure. The receptor comes from a girl under two years old with a congenital heart defect but otherwise immunologically healthy. The sample consisted of blood. The CDR3 reads as follows: CASTLIEKGNTIYF. The sequenced DNA is TGTGCCAGCACCTTGATTGAGAAAGGAAACACCATATATTTT.